This TCR beta chain was captured by sequencing in a study of blood T cell repertoires in COVID-19. Background on the study: Sites in the United States, Italy and Spain provided acute and convalescent COVID-19 samples.

In this sample, this clone turned up once. Researchers sorted participants into cohorts using their self-reported clinical history. The table came from immunoSEQ multiplex PCR; TCRdb's copy has only in-frame clones and leaves some out. The table shows around 200,000 clones, with 86% occurring only once. This CDR3 region has 15 residues. Germline CDR1 reads SGHRS; CDR2 reads YFSETQ. Trimming took off 3 bases at V and 0 bases at J, with 10 bases between the two ends. The sample comprised PBMCs or T cells enriched from blood (not recorded which). The sequence was collected from a woman aged 45-60 years in a cohort exposed to, infected with or recovered from COVID-19 (not recorded which). This chain joins TRBV5-1 and TRBJ2-1; D may be TRBD2 (6 bases). CDR3 sequence (DNA): TGCGCCAGCAGCTGGGCGGGGTCCTCCTACAATGAGCAGTTCTTC. Residues: CASSWAGSSYNEQFF.